This TCR beta chain was observed in a study of neurological immune-mediated disorders. From germline, CDR1 is SGHTA and CDR2 FQGNSA. The CDR3 length is 15 residues. V lost 1 base to trimming and J lost 6 bases, with 13 bases between them. Regarding time point: technical triplicate 2. Use was made of 950,000 to 1,000,000 CD4+ or CD8+ T cells in sorted libraries. Synthesis of cDNA was performed by 5'RACE using 10-nucleotide random UMIs. TCRdb re-called the 5' RACE reads with MiXCR, one entry per CDR3 protein. This repertoire shows 31,000 or so distinct CDR3 sequences, about 14% found once; its top ten account for 4% to 5.5%. Study-wide points: Sharing of CDR3 amino acid sequences among expanded clones across subjects was absent, suggesting private repertoires in all groups. The study found the most TCR clonal expansion in HTLV-1-associated myelopathy and the least in multiple sclerosis, below healthy controls.

The table lists this clonotype with many counts. The antigen is undetermined. The TCR comes from a female donor with HTLV-1-associated myelopathy (HAM/TSP). The rearrangement joins TRBV7-2 to TRBJ2-1; maybe TRBD1 (6 bases). Material: CD4+ T cells from blood. This CDR3 is CASSLVSTQGNEQFF. The CDR3 DNA reads TGTGCCAGCAGCTTAGTTAGCACACAGGGCAATGAGCAGTTCTTC. The full variable domain, in which reference TRBV7-2 and TRBJ2-1 provide the parts outside the CDR3, is GAGVSQSPSNKVTEKGKDVELRCDPISGHTALYWYRQSLGQGLEFLIYFQGNSAPDKSGLPSDRFSAERTGGSVSTLTIQRTQQEDSAVYLCASSLVSTQGNEQFFGPGTRLTVL.